The clone carrying this T cell receptor beta chain was seen ten or more times. As yet, its antigen is unknown. The data originate from a study of T cells after posttransplantation cyclophosphamide. Produced via immunoSEQ multiplex PCR; TCRdb's table is partial and in-frame only. This repertoire holds about 12,000 clones, and none appear only once. The V and J ends lost 6 bases and 2 bases, in that order; junction bases with no gene match: 7. The CDR3 consists of 15 residues. Study results and limitations: Recipient CMV seropositivity and CMV reactivation strongly tracked TRB clonality. Later post-transplant blood repertoires were often dominated by donor CD8+ memory clones. Skin or GI-infiltrating T cells shared few TRB sequences with blood.

The receptor comes from a woman between 35 and 50 years old in good health, CMV-negative, and a related stem cell transplant donor. The sequenced sample was PBMCs. This chain uses TRBV12-3 or TRBV12-4 with TRBJ1-5; TRBD1 matches 7 bases. CDR3 protein: CASRERQGGNQPQHF. The CDR3, as DNA: TGTGCCAGCAGAGAACGACAGGGTGGCAATCAGCCCCAGCATTTT.